This TCR beta chain was sequenced during a study of shared clonotypes between healthy human individuals. This CDR3 is 17 amino acids long. Germline V CDR1 and CDR2: SGHNT, YYREEE (reference sequence). V lost 4 bases to trimming and J lost 3 bases; unmatched junction nucleotides: 9. This clone was found once. Sequenced by immunoSEQ multiplex PCR; TCRdb stores in-frame clones only, minus some. The table lists 2 million to 2.5 million clones, 85% to 95% of them singletons, with 0.39% in the top ten. The specimen sequenced was naive CD4+ T cells from PBMCs. Subset: CD45RA+ positively selected. This clonotype originated in a man aged 18 to 29 in good health. Some clones in this sample may be carry-over from other donors' samples. The chain carries TRBV5-4 and TRBJ2-1, with 11 bases matching TRBD2. CDR3 nucleotide sequence: TGTGCCAGCAGCGGCAGAGGACTAGCGGGCCGCTACAATGAGCAGTTCTTC. Translating it yields CASSGRGLAGRYNEQFF.